This T cell receptor (beta chain) was documented in a study of spatial heterogeneity in lung cancer. Time point denoted: sample taken at primary tumor resection. This clonotype has a count of ten or more. The size of this beta chain means little, since it is a stray read in a library made for alpha chains. TCR cDNA molecules were tagged individually, and each one carried a unique molecular identifier. In TCRdb, the 5' RACE reads were re-called with MiXCR into one record per CDR3 protein. In the table there are 16,000 or so distinct CDR3 sequences, roughly 4% of which are singletons. The material was normal lung tissue next to the tumor, obtained at surgery. The sequence derives from a male donor with early-stage non-small cell lung cancer.

The CDR3 spells CSVDGNREETQYF. CDR3 bases: TGCAGCGTTGATGGCAACAGGGAAGAGACCCAGTACTTC. The V call is TRBV29-1, the J call TRBJ2-5, with D possibly TRBD1 on 6 matching bases. CDR1 SQVTM and CDR2 ANQGSEA come from the germline V gene. CDR3 length equals 13 residues. V was trimmed by 3 bases and J by 3 bases, leaving 11 bases between them.